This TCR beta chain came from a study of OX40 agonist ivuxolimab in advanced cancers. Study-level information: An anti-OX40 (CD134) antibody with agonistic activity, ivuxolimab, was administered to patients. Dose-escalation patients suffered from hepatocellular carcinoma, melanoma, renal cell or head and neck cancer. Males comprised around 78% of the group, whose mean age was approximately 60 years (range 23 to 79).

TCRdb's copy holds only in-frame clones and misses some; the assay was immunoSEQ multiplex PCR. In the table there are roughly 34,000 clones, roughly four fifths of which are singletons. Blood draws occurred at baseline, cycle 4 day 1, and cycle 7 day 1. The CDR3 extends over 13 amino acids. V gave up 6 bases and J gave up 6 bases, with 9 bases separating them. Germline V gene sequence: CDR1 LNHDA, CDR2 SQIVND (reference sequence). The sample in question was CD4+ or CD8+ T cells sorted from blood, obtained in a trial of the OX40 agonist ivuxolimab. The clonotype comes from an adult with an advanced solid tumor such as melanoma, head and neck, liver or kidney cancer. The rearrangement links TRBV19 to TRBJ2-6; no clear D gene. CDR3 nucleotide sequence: TGTGCCAGTAGCCCCACCGCGGCCAACGTCCTGACTTTC. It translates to CASSPTAANVLTF.